What follows are 28 T cell receptor beta chains derived from one specimen sequenced in a study of T cell responses to AZD1222 COVID-19 vaccine (dated by TCRdb to the early 2020s). Library generation was performed with the immunoSEQ multiplex PCR assay. TCRdb holds this immuneACCESS table with in-frame rearrangements only. Some clones are missing; in checked studies, unresolved V genes explain under half, and the rest has no known cause. The sample table holds 200,000 or so clones, of which roughly 92% were seen once. The ten largest clones capture 1% of the sample. The time point label corresponds to: about 28 days (+/-7) after the second vaccine dose. The sample here was peripheral blood, taken 28 days after the second AZD1222 dose. These receptors were taken from an adult who received the AZD1222 COVID-19 vaccine.

The chain employs TRBV3-1 (or the pseudogene TRBV3-2) and TRBJ1-5, with D perhaps matching TRBD1 (5 bases). The V gene's germline CDR1 is LGHDT and CDR2 YNNKEL (reference sequence). The CDR3 is made up of 14 amino acids. V was clipped by 5 bases and J by 4 bases, with 12 bases between them. CDR3 in DNA: TGTGCCAGCAGCGCTGGGGAGGGGAATCAGCCCCAGCATTTT. This codes for CASSAGEGNQPQHF.

The chain joins TRBV6-1 to TRBJ2-3; possible D gene TRBD1, 6 bases. Trimming removed 2 bases from V and 7 bases from J, with 7 bases in between. This CDR3 is 12 amino acids long. From germline, CDR1 is MNHNS and CDR2 SASEGT. The CDR3 nucleotides are TGTGCCAGCAGTGAACAGGGGCATACGCAGTATTTT. Encoded protein: CASSEQGHTQYF.

The chain is built from TRBV3-1 (or the pseudogene TRBV3-2) and TRBJ1-2, with 7 nucleotides matching TRBD1. From germline, CDR1 is LGHDT and CDR2 YNNKEL (reference sequence). This CDR3 contains 12 residues. Trimming cost V 1 base and J 8 bases; bases outside gene matches: 1. This CDR3 reads CASSQGTGGYTF. The CDR3 DNA reads TGTGCCAGCAGCCAAGGGACAGGCGGCTACACCTTC.

Here the CDR3 reads CASSLKGTGGTGELFF. The CDR3 DNA sequence: TGTGCCAGCAGCTTAAAAGGGACAGGGGGCACCGGGGAGCTGTTTTTT. The rearrangement joins TRBV7-3 to TRBJ2-2; 11 bases align to TRBD1. Germline V gene sequence: CDR1 SGHTA, CDR2 FQGTGA. CDR3 length: 16 residues. The trim removed 1 base at V and 4 bases at J, leaving 2 bases unmatched.

The chain recombines TRBV21-1 with TRBJ2-2; TRBD1 is the table's D call and was not checked against the DNA. TRBV21-1 is recorded as a pseudogene. This CDR3 contains 15 residues. The DNA of the CDR3 is TGTGCCAGCAGCAAGGGACAGGTGAACACCGGGGAGCTGTTTTTT. Protein product: CASSKGQVNTGELFF.

With respect to this clone: Germline is not matched at one junction end, which may reflect a read error. This sample includes further DNA sequences coding for the same CDR3. J is TRBJ2-5 and V is TRBV9; 11 nucleotides agree with TRBD2. Germline V lookup: CDR1 SGDLS, CDR2 YYNGEE. CDR3 length: 14 residues. DNA of the CDR3: TGTGCCAGTAGCGGGGGGGCGCCCCAAGAGACCCAGTACTTC. It yields the protein CASSGGAPQETQYF.

The rearrangement uses TRBV12-3 or TRBV12-4 and TRBJ1-3; D uncertain. The CDR3 contains 13 residues. Trimming took 8 bases from V and 0 from J, leaving 8 bases between them. As DNA, the CDR3 is TGTGCCAGCGGACGGAACTCTGGAAACACCATATATTTT. It encodes CASGRNSGNTIYF.

This chain connects TRBV9 to TRBJ2-6; D tentatively reads TRBD1 or TRBD2 (6 bases each). V was cut by 4 bases and J by 0 bases, with 20 bases left in between. The CDR3 consists of 19 residues. Looked up from germline, CDR1 is SGDLS and CDR2 is YYNGEE. The CDR3 here is CASSSPVKGEVSGANVLTF. The CDR3 nucleotides read TGTGCCAGCAGCTCACCGGTAAAGGGGGAGGTCTCTGGGGCCAACGTCCTGACTTTC.

The chain is built from TRBV7-2 and TRBJ2-2, with no clear D. Trimming took 2 bases from V and 4 from J, leaving 11 bases between them. The CDR3 length is 15 residues. Germline V lookup: CDR1 SGHTA, CDR2 FQGNSA. The CDR3 spells CASSLISVSTGELFF. DNA for the CDR3: TGTGCCAGCAGCTTAATCTCCGTAAGCACCGGGGAGCTGTTTTTT. Complete variable domain (other parts from reference TRBV7-2 and TRBJ2-2): GAGVSQSPSNKVTEKGKDVELRCDPISGHTALYWYRQSLGQGLEFLIYFQGNSAPDKSGLPSDRFSAERTGGSVSTLTIQRTQQEDSAVYLCASSLISVSTGELFFGEGSRLTVL.

The chain recombines TRBV18 with TRBJ1-1; tentative D call: TRBD1 (5 bases). The germline CDR1 and CDR2 sequences are KGHSH and LQKENI. The V gene lost 8 bases and the J gene lost 2 bases, with 15 bases spanning the gap. The CDR3 has 14 residues. The CDR3 DNA follows: TGTGCCAGCGGCCTTCGGGACGGTAACACTGAAGCTTTCTTT. Translating it yields CASGLRDGNTEAFF. Supplemented by reference TRBV18 and TRBJ1-1, the full variable domain reads NAGVMQNPRHLVRRRGQEARLRCSPMKGHSHVYWYRQLPEEGLKFMVYLQKENIIDESGMPKERFSAEFPKEGPSILRIQQVVRGDSAAYFCASGLRDGNTEAFFGQGTRLTVV.

The V gene is TRBV5-1, the J gene TRBJ2-5, with D uncertain. The CDR3 is made up of 15 amino acids. From germline, CDR1 is SGHRS and CDR2 YFSETQ. Trimming stripped 0 bases from V and 5 bases from J, with 14 bases between. DNA of the CDR3: TGCGCCAGCAGCTTGGAATCTGGGTCACGGGAGACCCAGTACTTC. It specifies CASSLESGSRETQYF.

This clone was observed a single time. CDR3 in amino acids: CASSHRGPTDTQYF. As DNA, the CDR3 is TGTGCCAGTAGTCACAGGGGCCCCACAGATACGCAGTATTTT. J is TRBJ2-3 and V is TRBV19; 7 nucleotides line up with TRBD1. Germline assignment: CDR1 LNHDA and CDR2 SQIVND (reference sequence). V lost 5 bases and J lost 2; bases outside the gene matches: 4. This CDR3 is 14 amino acids long.

The V call is TRBV4-1, the J call TRBJ2-3; 8 bases align to TRBD1. J was trimmed by 4 bases and V by 0 bases; bases with no gene match: 6. The length of the CDR3 is 16 residues. Looked up from germline, CDR1 is MGHRA and CDR2 is YSYEKL. DNA for the CDR3: TGCGCCAGCAGCCAAGATAGGACAGGGATAGCAGATACGCAGTATTTT. Protein product: CASSQDRTGIADTQYF.

The chain combines TRBV19 with TRBJ2-7, with unresolved D. This CDR3 region has 11 residues. The germline V and J ends were trimmed by 5 bases and 0 bases, with 2 bases remaining between them. The V gene's germline CDR1 is LNHDA and CDR2 SQIVND (reference sequence). The CDR3 nucleotides read TGTGCCAGTAGTTCCTCCTACGAGCAGTACTTC. Translated, it gives CASSSSYEQYF. Based on the CDR3 plus reference TRBV19 and TRBJ2-7, the full variable domain is DGGITQSPKYLFRKEGQNVTLSCEQNLNHDAMYWYRQDPGQGLRLIYYSQIVNDFQKGDIAEGYSVSREKKESFPLTVTSAQKNPTAFYLCASSSSYEQYFGPGTRLTVT.

This chain connects TRBV7-4 to TRBJ1-1; 8 bases map to TRBD1. The CDR3 runs to 15 residues. Trimming removed 5 bases from V and 6 bases from J; junction bases left unmatched: 11. From germline, CDR1 is SGHVT and CDR2 SQSDAQ. The CDR3: CASSLRDRRRPEAFF. CDR3 nucleotides: TGTGCCAGCAGCCTCCGGGACAGGAGAAGGCCTGAAGCTTTCTTT.

The chain links TRBV7-3 to TRBJ1-6; tentative D call: TRBD1 (5 bases). The CDR3 totals 15 residues. Germline CDR1 is SGHTA and CDR2 is FQGTGA. V was pared by 1 base and J by 5 bases, with 9 bases between. The CDR3 DNA reads TGTGCCAGCAGCTTAAAGGGGCGGAATAATTCACCCCTCCACTTT. Amino acid sequence: CASSLKGRNNSPLHF.

V is TRBV28 and J is TRBJ2-1; 12 bases are a match to TRBD2. CDR1 is MDHEN and CDR2 is SYDVKM in the germline V gene. This CDR3 has 18 amino acids. Unmatched junction bases numbered 9, after V lost 5 bases and J lost 1 base. The CDR3 region has the DNA TGTGCCAGCAGTCTGAGCCTACTAGCGGGGGGTTCCTACAATGAGCAGTTCTTC. This sequence encodes CASSLSLLAGGSYNEQFF.

This clone was recorded once. The gene calls are TRBV10-2 and TRBJ2-2, with 8 bases that match TRBD2. V shed 7 bases and J 7 bases; nucleotides not matched to a gene: 8. The CDR3 consists of 14 residues. Germline V CDR1 and CDR2: WSHSY, SAAADI. The CDR3 sequence: CASTRGAESGELFF. The CDR3, as DNA: TGCGCCAGCACGCGGGGGGCGGAAAGCGGGGAGCTGTTTTTT.

The chain recombines TRBV10-2 with TRBJ1-5; D not resolved. CDR1 and CDR2 from the germline V gene are WSHSY and SAAADI. The V and J ends lost 0 bases and 7 bases respectively, with 7 bases between them. This CDR3 contains 13 residues. CDR3 in DNA: TGCGCCAGCAGTGAGTCGAACTCCCAGCCCCAGCATTTT. As protein: CASSESNSQPQHF.

The rearrangement joins TRBV3-1 (or the pseudogene TRBV3-2) to TRBJ1-4; 9 bases match TRBD1. V lost 5 bases and J lost 8; bases outside the gene matches: 9. The CDR3 spans 15 residues. Germline V lookup: CDR1 LGHDT, CDR2 YNNKEL (reference sequence). The CDR3 here is CASSSTGTGTEKLFF. CDR3 in DNA: TGTGCCAGCAGCTCGACCGGGACAGGGACCGAAAAACTGTTTTTT.

The genes are TRBV5-1 and TRBJ2-2; TRBD2 aligns across 7 bases. The CDR3 extends over 16 amino acids. The germline V gene encodes CDR1 SGHRS and CDR2 YFSETQ. The V and J ends lost 4 bases and 7 bases, in that order; junction bases with no gene match: 13. CDR3 sequence: CASSIRAGREGGELFF. The CDR3 DNA follows: TGCGCCAGCAGCATCCGAGCGGGGCGAGAGGGCGGGGAGCTGTTTTTT.

The V gene is TRBV4-1, the J gene TRBJ1-3, with a tentative D call TRBD1 (5 bases). V lost 6 bases and J lost 3, with 15 bases in between. Per germline, CDR1 MGHRA and CDR2 YSYEKL. This CDR3 is 15 amino acids long. Written as DNA, the CDR3 is TGCGCCAGCAGACCTTTGGGGACTTATGGAAACACCATATATTTT. Translating gives CASRPLGTYGNTIYF.

The CDR3 loop is CASSMDRATEAFF. CDR3 in DNA: TGTGCCAGTAGTATGGACAGGGCGACTGAAGCTTTCTTT. The chain uses TRBV19 and TRBJ1-1; the match to TRBD1 covers 8 bases. Losses at the gene ends were 3 bases for V and 5 bases for J; bases not matched to a gene: 2. The CDR3 has 13 amino acids. Looked up from germline, CDR1 is LNHDA and CDR2 is SQIVND (reference sequence).

The J gene is TRBJ1-1, the V gene TRBV6-4; D remains unclear. V shed 2 bases and J shed 1 base, with 5 bases lying between them. Germline loops: CDR1 MRHNA, CDR2 SNTAGT. The CDR3 is 13 residues long. This chain's CDR3 is CASSDSPNTEAFF. As DNA, the CDR3 is TGTGCCAGCAGTGACAGTCCGAACACTGAAGCTTTCTTT.

The gene calls are TRBV6-5 and TRBJ1-5, with 8 bases matching TRBD1. Trimming removed 6 bases from V and 7 bases from J; junction bases left unmatched: 8. The CDR3 extends over 14 amino acids. From germline, CDR1 is MNHEY and CDR2 SVGAGI. This CDR3 is CASRGQGLGQPQHF. CDR3 sequence (DNA): TGTGCCAGCAGAGGACAGGGTCTAGGGCAGCCCCAGCATTTT.

The chain couples TRBV12-3 or TRBV12-4 to TRBJ2-1; no clear D. The CDR3 has 12 residues. Trimming cost V 3 bases and J 2 bases, with 2 bases left between them. This chain's CDR3 is CASSFAYNEQFF. The CDR3 nucleotides are TGTGCCAGCAGTTTCGCCTACAATGAGCAGTTCTTC.

The chain links TRBV10-3 to TRBJ1-1; maybe TRBD1 (5 bases). Trimming took off 1 base at V and 3 bases at J, with 12 bases between the two ends. The CDR3 is 15 amino acids. Germline V lookup: CDR1 ENHRY, CDR2 SYGVKD. The CDR3, as DNA: TGTGCCATCAGTGAGTGGGGGTGGTCGGACACTGAAGCTTTCTTT. Protein: CAISEWGWSDTEAFF.

A few counts support this clone. The chain couples TRBV21-1 to TRBJ1-5; TRBD1 is taken as the D call from the table, unchecked against the DNA. TRBV21-1 is assigned pseudogene status. The CDR3 sequence is 15 residues long. This CDR3 is CASSKWGQGGQPQHF. DNA for the CDR3: TGTGCCAGCAGCAAATGGGGACAGGGCGGTCAGCCCCAGCATTTT.